This T cell receptor beta chain was found in a study of long-term antiretroviral therapy in people with HIV. Every participant gave one or more pre-ART and two or more post-ART PBMC samples. Per the germline V gene, CDR1 is SGHDN and CDR2 is FVKESK. The V gene lost 0 bases and the J gene lost 4 bases, with 16 bases spanning the gap. This CDR3 has 17 residues. Investigators performed immunoSEQ version v3.0 at survey level. Sequencing was performed with immunoSEQ multiplex PCR; in TCRdb, only in-frame clones are kept and a portion is missing. The data hold 25,000 to 30,000 clones, with approximately 81% observed a single time. Points on this clone: The antigen is unknown.

General study points: Repertoires from HIV showed CDR3 length ranges narrower than those of controls.

V gene TRBV14 combines with J gene TRBJ2-1, with D perhaps matching TRBD1 or TRBD2 (6 bases each). The source is a man in his forties with HIV. The sample consisted of unsorted PBMCs, taken 4.8 to 5 years after starting antiretroviral therapy. This chain's CDR3 is CASSQDPGDWYYNEQFF. DNA for the CDR3: TGTGCCAGCAGCCAAGATCCAGGGGACTGGTATTACAATGAGCAGTTCTTC.